These T cell receptor beta chains were read from a single sample in a study of blood T cells in healthy people across ages. TCRdb reanalysed the 5' RACE reads using MiXCR and keeps one entry per CDR3 protein. The repertoire has 870,000 or so distinct CDR3 sequences, about 28% of them found once; the top ten carry 17%. Material: blood. These TCRs come from a woman aged 80 or older in good health. Both conserved end residues are part of each CDR3. D genes are given only for firm matches. Expanded clones get a size class; other rows say once, few or many, or leave the size out.

J | D | V | size | DNA | CDR3
TRBJ2-3 | TRBD1 | TRBV12-3/TRBV12-4 | NA | TGTGCCAGCAGTTACCCTAAGGACAGGGTCGACCGAGATACGCAGTATTTT | CASSYPKDRVDRDTQYF
TRBJ2-1 | TRBD2 | TRBV7-2 | NA | TGTGCCAGCAAGTTTCGACTAGCGGGAGTTAATGAGGATGAGCAGTTCTTC | CASKFRLAGVNEDEQFF
TRBJ2-3 | NA | TRBV20-1 | NA | TGCAGCGCTACGGGACACTTTAGCACAGATACGCAGTATTTT | CSATGHFSTDTQYF
TRBJ2-3 | TRBD1 | TRBV24-1 | many | TGTGCCACCAGTGATTTCGGAACAGGGGATTTCAGGGATACGCAGTATTTT | CATSDFGTGDFRDTQYF
TRBJ2-3 | NA | TRBV5-6 | many | TGTGCCAGCAGCTTATTCTCGGGGTTGATCACAGATACGCAGTATTTT | CASSLFSGLITDTQYF
TRBJ2-5 | NA | TRBV4-3 | many | TGCGCCAGCAGCCAAGGGAACAGGCAAGAGACCCAGTACTTC | CASSQGNRQETQYF
TRBJ2-2 | NA | TRBV7-9 | NA | TGTGCCACCCGGGACGGGAACACCGGGGAGCTGTTTTTT | CATRDGNTGELFF
TRBJ1-1 | NA | TRBV4-2 | NA | TGTGCCAGCAGCCAAGAGGGGGGGGGTCGGACTGAAGCTTTCTTT | CASSQEGGGRTEAFF
TRBJ1-2 | NA | TRBV7-2 | many | TGTGCCAGCAGCCCCGTTACAGGGCGTTACGGCTACACCTTC | CASSPVTGRYGYTF
TRBJ1-5 | NA | TRBV12-3/TRBV12-4 | many | TGTGCCAGCAACACCCTCGGTCAGCCCCAGCATTTT | CASNTLGQPQHF
TRBJ1-5 | NA | TRBV6-2/TRBV6-3 | many | TGTGCCAGCAGTTACATGGCAGGGCCTCAGCCCCAGCATTTT | CASSYMAGPQPQHF
TRBJ2-3 | NA | TRBV20-1 | many | TGCAGTGCTAGAGATACAGGCAGGGGATACACAGATACGCAGTATTTT | CSARDTGRGYTDTQYF
TRBJ2-6 | NA | TRBV7-2 | many | TGTGCCAGCAGCCCCAGGGTCACTGGGGCCAACGTCCTGACTTTC | CASSPRVTGANVLTF
TRBJ2-1 | NA | TRBV7-9 | few | TGTGCCAGCAGCTTATCAAGTCGGTTTGGGGCTAATGAGCAGTTCTTC | CASSLSSRFGANEQFF
TRBJ2-5 | TRBD2 | TRBV6-2/TRBV6-3 | many | TGTGCCAGCAGACGCTCAGCGGGGGGCCAAGAGACCCAGTACTTC | CASRRSAGGQETQYF
TRBJ2-6 | TRBD1 | TRBV7-2 | NA | TGTGCCAGCAGCTTAGAAAGGGGGCAGGCTGGGGCCAACGTCCTGACTTTC | CASSLERGQAGANVLTF
TRBJ1-6 | NA | TRBV30 | NA | TGTGCCTGGGGAACCCCCGGGTTAGGTTCACCCCTCCACTTT | CAWGTPGLGSPLHF
TRBJ2-3 | NA | TRBV12-3/TRBV12-4 | few | TGTGCCAGCAGTTTATTGAGCACAGATGTGCAGTATTTT | CASSLLSTDVQYF
TRBJ2-7 | NA | TRBV4-1 | NA | TGCGCCAGCAGCCAAGACCAGGATCGAGTCTACGAGCAGTACTTC | CASSQDQDRVYEQYF
TRBJ1-2 | NA | TRBV25-1 | many | TGTGCCAGCAGTGGCCAAGGCAGGGAGAGACTCGGCTACACCTTC | CASSGQGRERLGYTF
TRBJ2-5 | TRBD2 | TRBV11-2 | many | TGTGCCAGCAGTTCTCTGACTAGCCGAGAGACCCAGTACTTC | CASSSLTSRETQYF
TRBJ2-6 | NA | TRBV2 | NA | TGTGCCAGCAGTGTATCGAAGGGCGGTGGGGCCAACGTCCTGACTTTC | CASSVSKGGGANVLTF
TRBJ2-7 | NA | TRBV20-1 | once | TGCAGTGCTAGAGATCGAAGGTCCTACGAGCAGTACTTC | CSARDRRSYEQYF
TRBJ1-5 | NA | TRBV2 | NA | TGTGCCAGCAGTGAGGAGATGGGGGCTAATCAGCCCCAGCATTTT | CASSEEMGANQPQHF
TRBJ2-1 | TRBD2 | TRBV2 | many | TGTGCCAGCAGTGAAGGGACTAGTGCCAATGAGCAGTTCTTC | CASSEGTSANEQFF
TRBJ2-1 | TRBD2 | TRBV7-2 | many | TGTGCCAGCAGCCCCGGGGGGGTCTCCTACAATGAGCAGTTCTTC | CASSPGGVSYNEQFF
TRBJ1-2 | NA | TRBV7-2 | many | TGTGCCAGCAGCTTAGTAGGGGTTTGGGATGGCTACACCTTC | CASSLVGVWDGYTF
TRBJ1-2 | TRBD1 | TRBV20-1 | many | TGCAGTGCTAGAAGGGGACAGGGGGCCTATGGCTACACCTTC | CSARRGQGAYGYTF
TRBJ2-1 | TRBD1 | TRBV19 | few | TGTGCCAGTAGTATAGGACAGGGCCACCAGTTCTTC | CASSIGQGHQFF
TRBJ1-2 | TRBD1 | TRBV18 | many | TGTGCCAGCTCACCGTCAGAGGGACAGGGCTATGGCTACACCTTC | CASSPSEGQGYGYTF
TRBJ2-5 | TRBD1 | TRBV6-6 | many | TGTGCCAGCAGTTCCCGGGACAGGGTACGAGAGACCCAGTACTTC | CASSSRDRVRETQYF
TRBJ2-3 | TRBD2 | TRBV18 | NA | TGTGCCAGCTCACCACGGCCTAGCGGGGGTGCTAGCACAGATACGCAGTATTTT | CASSPRPSGGASTDTQYF
TRBJ1-6 | TRBD1 | TRBV7-9 | many | TGTGCCAGCAGTCTACAGGGGCGTGGGGATTCACCCCTCCACTTT | CASSLQGRGDSPLHF
TRBJ2-2 | NA | TRBV9 | NA | TGTGCCAGCAGCGTAGTTTGGGGAACCGGGGAGCTGTTTTTT | CASSVVWGTGELFF
TRBJ2-3 | TRBD2 | TRBV5-1 | many | TGCGCCAGCAGTAGCGGGGGGGTCACAGATACGCAGTATTTT | CASSSGGVTDTQYF
TRBJ1-1 | NA | TRBV7-2 | once | TGTGCCAGCAGCTTATTCCAGCAGGCTTTCTTT | CASSLFQQAFF
TRBJ2-7 | NA | TRBV29-1 | NA | TGCAGCGTTAGGTGGGACAAGGACGAGCAGTACTTC | CSVRWDKDEQYF
TRBJ1-6 | NA | TRBV27 | few | TGTGCCAGCAGTCCGCGACAAGTTAATTCACCCCTCCACTTT | CASSPRQVNSPLHF
TRBJ1-2 | NA | TRBV6-2/TRBV6-3 | many | TGTGCCAGCAGTTACTCCACAGGGATGGATGGCTACACCTTC | CASSYSTGMDGYTF
TRBJ1-5 | NA | TRBV27 | few | TGTGCCAGCAGTTTTTCAAGGGTCAAGCAGCCCCAGCATTTT | CASSFSRVKQPQHF
TRBJ2-7 | NA | TRBV24-1 | many | TGTGCCACCAGTGATGGGGGGGCTTACGAGCAGTACTTC | CATSDGGAYEQYF
TRBJ2-1 | NA | TRBV20-1 | many | TGCAGTGCCAGAGGTTGGGAAGTAGGGGCCGATGAGCAGTTCTTC | CSARGWEVGADEQFF
TRBJ1-4 | NA | TRBV4-3 | many | TGCGCCAGCAGCCAAGAGGGGGGGAGAGTTGAAAAACTGTTTTTT | CASSQEGGRVEKLFF
TRBJ2-3 | NA | TRBV12-3/TRBV12-4 | many | TGTGCCAGCAGTTCAAGGACACGCACAGATACGCAGTATTTT | CASSSRTRTDTQYF
TRBJ1-2 | NA | TRBV12-3/TRBV12-4 | few | TGTGCCAGCAGTTTAACCAGAAATGGCTACACCTTC | CASSLTRNGYTF
TRBJ2-5 | NA | TRBV3-1 | many | TGTGCCAGCAGCCAAAGGGTAGGCGAGACCCAGTACTTC | CASSQRVGETQYF
TRBJ2-2 | TRBD2 | TRBV7-2 | few | TGTGCCAGCAGATCCGGGACTAGCAACACCGGGGAGCTGTTTTTT | CASRSGTSNTGELFF
TRBJ1-1 | TRBD1 | TRBV7-2 | NA | TGTGCCAGCAGCCGACAGGGACTTGACACTGAAGCTTTCTTT | CASSRQGLDTEAFF
TRBJ1-6 | TRBD1 | TRBV19 | NA | TGTGCCAGTAGAACCGGGACAGGGGTTTTCGATTCACCCCTCCACTTT | CASRTGTGVFDSPLHF
TRBJ2-2 | NA | TRBV7-9 | few | TGTGCCAGCAGCTACCTGAGGGCGGGGAGGACCGGGGAGCTGTTTTTT | CASSYLRAGRTGELFF
TRBJ2-5 | NA | TRBV5-1 | NA | TGCGCCAGCAGCATAGAAATCCTCCGGGCGGAGACCCAGTACTTC | CASSIEILRAETQYF
TRBJ2-7 | TRBD1 | TRBV10-1 | many | TGCGCCAGCAGTGAGACCCGACAGGGGGCCTACGAGCAGTACTTC | CASSETRQGAYEQYF
TRBJ1-1 | NA | TRBV7-9 | many | TGTGCCAGCAGCCGCGGGACTGAAAAAGCTTTCTTT | CASSRGTEKAFF
TRBJ2-3 | TRBD2 | TRBV7-2 | NA | TGTGCCAGCAGCCCCCGGACTAGGGCAGATACGCAGTATTTT | CASSPRTRADTQYF
TRBJ2-1 | NA | TRBV9 | NA | TGTGCCAGCAGCGTAGTGGCGTCGAACACAGATACGCAGTTCTTC | CASSVVASNTDTQFF